The 18 T cell receptor beta chains listed next were all sequenced from one sample in a study of cytomegalovirus exposure and HLA in healthy donors. The study ran its PCR with 60 Vbeta and 13 Jbeta primers. Generated by immunoSEQ multiplex PCR, the TCRdb table keeps only in-frame clones and is missing some. In the table there are some 120,000 clones, roughly 82% of which are singletons. Sample: PBMCs. These receptors were obtained from a male donor in good health and CMV-seropositive.

The gene calls are TRBV5-4 and TRBJ1-2, with D unclear. Germline values: CDR1 SGHNT, CDR2 YYREEE (reference sequence). This CDR3 is built from 13 residues. Trimming took off 0 bases at V and 5 bases at J, with 8 bases between the two ends. The CDR3 coding sequence is TGTGCCAGCAGCTTGGAGACTACTTATGGCTACACCTTC. Translation: CASSLETTYGYTF.

V usage is TRBV11-2 and J usage is TRBJ1-6, with 9 bases fitting TRBD1. Germline lookup yields CDR1 SGHAT and CDR2 FQNNGV. Losses at the gene ends were 5 bases for V and 9 bases for J; bases not matched to a gene: 8. This CDR3 comprises 15 residues. Written as DNA, the CDR3 is TGTGCCAGCAGCCCACGACAGGGGGGTAGTTCACCCCTCCACTTT. Its protein product is CASSPRQGGSSPLHF.

The genes are TRBV28 and TRBJ2-7, with TRBD2 as a possible D gene (6 bases). V was shortened by 3 bases and J by 3 bases, with 21 bases between the two germline ends. This CDR3 is 17 amino acids long. Germline V lookup: CDR1 MDHEN, CDR2 SYDVKM. This CDR3 reads CASSFSGAALGLYEQYF. The CDR3 nucleotides are TGTGCCAGCAGTTTTTCGGGAGCCGCTTTGGGGCTCTACGAGCAGTACTTC.

This clone occurred once. The V call is TRBV27, the J call TRBJ2-7, with no clear D. Per germline, CDR1 MNHEY and CDR2 SMNVEV (reference sequence). The CDR3 covers 13 residues. V was clipped by 6 bases and J by 4 bases, with 13 bases between them. The CDR3 here is CASRPGLRYEQYF. CDR3 bases: TGTGCCAGCAGGCCCGGGTTAAGGTACGAGCAGTACTTC.

The CDR3 protein is CASSPRERPYEQYF. The DNA for the CDR3 is TGTGCCAGCTCACCGCGGGAGAGGCCCTACGAGCAGTACTTC. The rearrangement joins TRBV18 to TRBJ2-7, with TRBD2 identical over 7 bases. Germline CDR1 and CDR2: KGHSH and LQKENI. The V and J ends lost 3 bases and 2 bases, in that order; junction bases with no gene match: 4. The CDR3 consists of 14 residues.

A single count supports this clone. The chain recombines TRBV4-2 with TRBJ2-7; 8 nucleotides agree with TRBD2. From germline, CDR1 is LGHNA and CDR2 YNFKEQ. Trimming took 0 bases from V and 1 from J; bases not matched to a gene: 2. CDR3 length: 15 residues. The CDR3 sequence: CASSQEPGGSYEQYF. In nucleotides, the CDR3 is TGTGCCAGCAGCCAAGAGCCGGGAGGGTCCTACGAGCAGTACTTC.

The chain links TRBV18 to TRBJ2-7, with TRBD2 matching 11 bases. Unmatched junction bases numbered 4, after V lost 0 bases and J lost 3 bases. The CDR3 contains 16 residues. The germline V gene encodes CDR1 KGHSH and CDR2 LQKENI. The CDR3 bases are TGTGCCAGCTCACCACCAACCGGGACTAGCGGCTACGAGCAGTACTTC. Translation gives CASSPPTGTSGYEQYF.

The chain combines TRBV5-1 with TRBJ2-3; perhaps TRBD2 as D (7 bases). This CDR3 has 13 amino acids. With 4 bases removed from V and 4 bases from J, the gap between germline ends came to 10 bases. Germline assignment: CDR1 SGHRS and CDR2 YFSETQ. The CDR3 nucleotides read TGCGCCAGCAGCCAGGGGAGGGCAGATACGCAGTATTTT. Its protein product is CASSQGRADTQYF.

The chain is built from TRBV6-1 and TRBJ2-7; weak D call: TRBD2 (6 bases). Germline loops: CDR1 MNHNS, CDR2 SASEGT. V shed 8 bases and J shed 4 bases, with 15 bases lying between them. The CDR3 extends over 13 amino acids. In DNA, the CDR3 is TGTGCCAGCGGCGCGGGGAAGGGGTACGAGCAGTACTTC. Translation: CASGAGKGYEQYF.

V usage is TRBV7-3 and J usage is TRBJ2-1; 7 nucleotides line up with TRBD2. CDR3 length equals 18 residues. J lost 1 base, V lost 1 base, and 10 bases had no gene match. In germline, CDR1 is SGHTA, CDR2 FQGTGA. The CDR3 DNA reads TGTGCCAGCAGCTTAAAGCAAGGGCTAGCGGAGTCCTACAATGAGCAGTTCTTC. Its translation is CASSLKQGLAESYNEQFF.

This chain uses TRBV7-2 with TRBJ2-7, with TRBD1 matching over 8 bases. The germline V gene encodes CDR1 SGHTA and CDR2 FQGNSA. This CDR3 contains 14 residues. Losses at the gene ends were 5 bases for V and 0 bases for J; bases not matched to a gene: 3. DNA for the CDR3: TGTGCCAGCAGCATTGGACAGGGCTCCTACGAGCAGTACTTC. Amino acids: CASSIGQGSYEQYF.

The genes are TRBV6-1 and TRBJ1-5; tentative D call: TRBD1 (6 bases). Germline values: CDR1 MNHNS, CDR2 SASEGT. The CDR3 runs 13 residues. Trimming took 6 bases from V and 4 from J, leaving 10 bases between them. The CDR3 loop is CASRRTDNQPQHF. CDR3 nucleotide sequence: TGTGCCAGCAGACGGACAGATAATCAGCCCCAGCATTTT.

The J gene is TRBJ2-7, the V gene TRBV11-3; the match to TRBD2 covers 9 bases. The V segment lost 0 bases and the J segment 2 bases; nucleotides outside the gene matches: 8. From germline, CDR1 is SGHNT and CDR2 YENEEA. The CDR3 is made up of 17 amino acids. CDR3: CASSLDPRLAETYEQYF. For the CDR3, the DNA is TGTGCCAGCAGCTTAGATCCCCGACTAGCGGAGACCTACGAGCAGTACTTC.

This clone was detected only once. This sequence joins TRBV28 and TRBJ2-7; 7 bases match TRBD1. This CDR3 contains 13 residues. Germline V gene data show CDR1 as MDHEN and CDR2 as SYDVKM. The trim removed 6 bases at V and 0 bases at J, leaving 2 bases unmatched. The CDR3 loop is CASRGTASYEQYF. The DNA for the CDR3 is TGTGCCAGCAGGGGGACAGCCTCCTACGAGCAGTACTTC.

Remarks on this clone: The junction and the germline gene differ at one end; a read error may be behind it. The chain joins TRBV10-3 to TRBJ2-3, with D possibly matching TRBD1 (6 bases). The CDR3 has 13 residues. Germline CDR1 ENHRY, CDR2 SYGVKD. DNA of the CDR3: TGTGTCATCAGTGCCTACAGGGCAGATACGCAGTATTTT. This encodes CVISAYRADTQYF.

The chain combines TRBV29-1 with TRBJ2-5; the match to TRBD2 covers 7 bases. The V gene end was trimmed by 4 bases and the J gene end by 1 base; junction bases not matched to a gene: 0. Per the germline V gene, CDR1 is SQVTM and CDR2 is ANQGSEA. The CDR3 sequence is 12 residues long. CDR3: CSVASGQETQYF. CDR3 DNA sequence: TGCAGCGTTGCTAGCGGCCAAGAGACCCAGTACTTC. The whole variable domain, filled in from reference TRBV29-1 and TRBJ2-5, reads SAVISQKPSRDICQRGTSLTIQCQVDSQVTMMFWYRQQPGQSLTLIATANQGSEATYESGFVIDKFPISRPNLTFSTLTVSNMSPEDSSIYLCSVASGQETQYFGPGTRLLVL.

The count of this clone is one. The rearrangement uses TRBV5-4 and TRBJ2-1, with D tentatively TRBD1 (5 bases). This CDR3 spans 14 amino acids. From germline, CDR1 is SGHNT and CDR2 YYREEE (reference sequence). V was clipped by 4 bases and J by 7 bases, with 15 bases between them. This chain's CDR3 is CASSIDSSGNEQFF. Written as DNA, the CDR3 is TGTGCCAGCAGCATAGACAGCTCCGGGAATGAGCAGTTCTTC.

The chain employs TRBV5-1 and TRBJ1-2, with 7 bases fitting TRBD1. This CDR3 is built from 14 residues. V lost 5 bases, J lost 4 bases, and 8 bases stayed unmatched. Germline V gene lookup returns CDR1 SGHRS and CDR2 YFSETQ. The CDR3 DNA reads as TGCGCCAGCAGTTTTGACAGGGTCTCCTATGGCTACACCTTC. Its protein product is CASSFDRVSYGYTF.